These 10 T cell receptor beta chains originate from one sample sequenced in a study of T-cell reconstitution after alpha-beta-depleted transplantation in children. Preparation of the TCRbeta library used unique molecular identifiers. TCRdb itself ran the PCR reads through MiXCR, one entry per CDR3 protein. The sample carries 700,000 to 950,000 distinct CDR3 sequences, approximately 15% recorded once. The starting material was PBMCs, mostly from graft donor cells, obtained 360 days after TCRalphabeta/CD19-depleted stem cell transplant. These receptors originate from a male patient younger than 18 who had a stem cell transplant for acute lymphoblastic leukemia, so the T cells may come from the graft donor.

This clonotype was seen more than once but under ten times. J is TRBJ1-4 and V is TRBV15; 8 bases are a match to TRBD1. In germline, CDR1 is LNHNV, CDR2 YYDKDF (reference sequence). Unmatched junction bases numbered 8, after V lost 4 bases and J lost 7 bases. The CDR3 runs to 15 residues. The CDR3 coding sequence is TGTGCCACCAGCATCGGACAGGGAGGAGGTGAAAAACTGTTTTTT. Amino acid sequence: CATSIGQGGGEKLFF.

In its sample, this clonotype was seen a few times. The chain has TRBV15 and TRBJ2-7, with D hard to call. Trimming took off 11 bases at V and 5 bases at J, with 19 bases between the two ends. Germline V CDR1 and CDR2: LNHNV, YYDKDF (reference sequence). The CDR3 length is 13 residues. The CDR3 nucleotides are TGTGCCGTTAGTCGGGCACTGGAGCACGAGCAGTACTTC. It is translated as CAVSRALEHEQYF.

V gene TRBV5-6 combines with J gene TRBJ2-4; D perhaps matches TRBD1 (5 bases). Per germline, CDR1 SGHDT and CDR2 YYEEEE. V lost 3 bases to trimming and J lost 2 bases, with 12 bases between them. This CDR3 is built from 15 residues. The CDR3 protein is CASSSGRVTKNIQYF. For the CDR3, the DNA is TGTGCCAGCAGCTCAGGCAGGGTTACCAAAAACATTCAGTACTTC.

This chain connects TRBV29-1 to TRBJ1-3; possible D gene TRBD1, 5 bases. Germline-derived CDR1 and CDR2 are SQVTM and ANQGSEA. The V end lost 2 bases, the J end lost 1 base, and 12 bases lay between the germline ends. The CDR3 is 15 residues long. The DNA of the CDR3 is TGCAGCGTTGAATGGGGCCCAAAGTCTGGAAACACCATATATTTT. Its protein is CSVEWGPKSGNTIYF.

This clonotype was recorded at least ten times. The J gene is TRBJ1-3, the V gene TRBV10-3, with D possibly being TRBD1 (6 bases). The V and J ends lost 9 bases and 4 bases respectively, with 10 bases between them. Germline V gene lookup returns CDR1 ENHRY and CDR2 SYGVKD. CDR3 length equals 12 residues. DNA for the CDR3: TGTGCCATACTAACAGGGGGAAACACCATATATTTT. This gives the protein CAILTGGNTIYF.

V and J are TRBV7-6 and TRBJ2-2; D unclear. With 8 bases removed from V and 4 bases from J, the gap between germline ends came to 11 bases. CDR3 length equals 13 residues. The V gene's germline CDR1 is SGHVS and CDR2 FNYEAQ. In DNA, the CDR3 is TGTGCCAGCTACTCGCGACTCACCGGGGAGCTGTTTTTT. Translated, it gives CASYSRLTGELFF.

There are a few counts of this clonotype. Here the CDR3 reads CASSFFTGGGAELFF. The CDR3 DNA reads TGTGCCAGCAGCTTCTTCACCGGGGGCGGCGCGGAGCTGTTTTTT. The chain employs TRBV7-2 and TRBJ2-2; D is possibly TRBD1 or TRBD2 (6 bases each). Germline V CDR1 and CDR2: SGHTA, FQGNSA. The CDR3 runs 15 residues. V was trimmed by 3 bases and J by 10 bases, leaving 18 bases between them. Full variable domain (rest looked up from reference TRBV7-2 and TRBJ2-2): GAGVSQSPSNKVTEKGKDVELRCDPISGHTALYWYRQSLGQGLEFLIYFQGNSAPDKSGLPSDRFSAERTGGSVSTLTIQRTQQEDSAVYLCASSFFTGGGAELFFGEGSRLTVL.

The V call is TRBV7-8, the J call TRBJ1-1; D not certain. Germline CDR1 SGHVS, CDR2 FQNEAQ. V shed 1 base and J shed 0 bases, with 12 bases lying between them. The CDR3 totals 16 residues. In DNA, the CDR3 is TGTGCCAGCAGCTTAGTCTCGGCGGCTGTGAACACTGAAGCTTTCTTT. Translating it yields CASSLVSAAVNTEAFF. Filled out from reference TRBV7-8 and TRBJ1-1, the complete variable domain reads GAGVSQSPRYKVAKRGQDVALRCDPISGHVSLFWYQQALGQGPEFLTYFQNEAQLDKSGLPSDRFFAERPEGSVSTLKIQRTQQEDSAVYLCASSLVSAAVNTEAFFGQGTRLTVV.

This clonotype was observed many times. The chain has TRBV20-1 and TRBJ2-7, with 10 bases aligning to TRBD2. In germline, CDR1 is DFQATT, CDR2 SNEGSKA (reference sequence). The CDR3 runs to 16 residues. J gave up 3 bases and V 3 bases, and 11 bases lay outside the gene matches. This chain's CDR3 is CSASPNAGTSVYEQYF. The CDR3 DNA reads TGCAGTGCTAGTCCGAACGCCGGGACTAGCGTCTACGAGCAGTACTTC.

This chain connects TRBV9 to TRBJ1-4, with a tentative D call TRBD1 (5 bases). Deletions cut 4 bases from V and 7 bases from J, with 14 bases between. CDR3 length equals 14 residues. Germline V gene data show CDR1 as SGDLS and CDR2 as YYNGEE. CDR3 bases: TGTGCCAGCAGCCCAGACAGCGGCGGTGAAAAACTGTTTTTT. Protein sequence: CASSPDSGGEKLFF.